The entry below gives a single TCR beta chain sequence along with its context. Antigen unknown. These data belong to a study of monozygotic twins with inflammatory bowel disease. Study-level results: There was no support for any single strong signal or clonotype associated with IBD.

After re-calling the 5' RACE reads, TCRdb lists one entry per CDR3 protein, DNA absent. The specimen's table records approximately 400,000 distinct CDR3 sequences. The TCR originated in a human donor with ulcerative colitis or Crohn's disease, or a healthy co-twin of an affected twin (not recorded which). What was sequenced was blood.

CDR3 region: CAWMSGAYNEQFF. The chain has TRBV30 and TRBJ2-1; TCRdb lists TRBD1, though no DNA is available to test this call. This CDR3 spans 13 amino acids. Per germline, CDR1 GTSNPN and CDR2 SVGIG (reference sequence).